These T cell receptor beta chains were read from a single sample in a study of cytomegalovirus exposure and HLA in healthy donors. The repertoire was sequenced with immunoSEQ multiplex PCR; TCRdb's copy has only in-frame clones and lacks some. The sample has roughly 90,000 clones, approximately 69% seen once; the top ten hold approximately 20%. Input material: PBMCs. These receptors originate from a man aged 25-45 years in good health and CMV-seropositive. Each CDR3 is given with its conserved first and last residue. The order of the fields is V gene, D gene, J gene, CDR3 protein. D genes are given only for firm matches.

V gene: TRBV11-2; D gene: -; J gene: TRBJ1-1; CDR3 protein: CASSLSTGNTEAFF
V gene: TRBV13; D gene: -; J gene: TRBJ1-5; CDR3 protein: CASSLGQFSNQPQHF
V gene: TRBV6-5; D gene: -; J gene: TRBJ1-2; CDR3 protein: CASSYVRGRNYGYTF
V gene: TRBV4-1; D gene: TRBD1; J gene: TRBJ1-2; CDR3 protein: CASSRPGTEYGYTF
V gene: TRBV11-2; D gene: -; J gene: TRBJ1-1; CDR3 protein: CASTRSLSYTEAFF
V gene: TRBV4-2; D gene: TRBD1; J gene: TRBJ2-1; CDR3 protein: CASSRDRGSYNEQFF
V gene: TRBV29-1; D gene: TRBD1; J gene: TRBJ2-7; CDR3 protein: CSVEGQGGSYEQYF
V gene: TRBV6-5; D gene: -; J gene: TRBJ1-4; CDR3 protein: CASSDGATNEKLFF
V gene: TRBV7-6; D gene: TRBD1; J gene: TRBJ1-1; CDR3 protein: CASSSGTGHTEAFF
V gene: TRBV28; D gene: -; J gene: TRBJ2-1; CDR3 protein: CASSLVQGLNEQFF
V gene: TRBV9; D gene: TRBD2; J gene: TRBJ2-3; CDR3 protein: CASSVEASGRGDTQYF
V gene: TRBV20-1; D gene: -; J gene: TRBJ2-1; CDR3 protein: CSERQFNEQFF
V gene: TRBV5-1; D gene: TRBD1; J gene: TRBJ1-1; CDR3 protein: CASSVLGQGGTEAFF
V gene: TRBV30; D gene: TRBD1; J gene: TRBJ1-1; CDR3 protein: CAWPGGENTEAFF
V gene: TRBV6-1; D gene: TRBD1; J gene: TRBJ1-5; CDR3 protein: CASRRDTGGHQPQNF
V gene: TRBV7-7; D gene: TRBD1; J gene: TRBJ2-1; CDR3 protein: CASSPSRDRGRDEQFF
V gene: TRBV28; D gene: -; J gene: TRBJ1-5; CDR3 protein: CALQGNSNQPQHF
V gene: TRBV7-9; D gene: -; J gene: TRBJ2-1; CDR3 protein: CASSLGQGTYGGNEQFF
V gene: TRBV7-9; D gene: TRBD2; J gene: TRBJ2-7; CDR3 protein: CASSFPREGNSPYEQYF
V gene: TRBV6-1; D gene: -; J gene: TRBJ1-2; CDR3 protein: CASSEALLGARDGYTF
V gene: TRBV28; D gene: -; J gene: TRBJ2-2; CDR3 protein: CASREGNPGELFF
V gene: TRBV5-6; D gene: TRBD2; J gene: TRBJ2-7; CDR3 protein: CASSLGASGGAYEQYF
V gene: TRBV5-6; D gene: -; J gene: TRBJ2-1; CDR3 protein: CASSLDQGYNEQFF
V gene: TRBV29-1; D gene: TRBD1; J gene: TRBJ2-2; CDR3 protein: CSVDRQGANTGELFF
V gene: TRBV6-5; D gene: -; J gene: TRBJ2-1; CDR3 protein: CASSPSTSEEFF
V gene: TRBV25-1; D gene: TRBD2; J gene: TRBJ2-5; CDR3 protein: CASTLAGGETQYF
V gene: TRBV5-1; D gene: TRBD1; J gene: TRBJ1-2; CDR3 protein: CASSRDSYGYTF
V gene: TRBV15; D gene: -; J gene: TRBJ2-2; CDR3 protein: CATSRGQVSGELFF
V gene: TRBV29-1; D gene: -; J gene: TRBJ2-3; CDR3 protein: CSVGGRGDTQYF
V gene: TRBV27; D gene: TRBD1; J gene: TRBJ1-4; CDR3 protein: CASRGPPGGGEKLFF
V gene: TRBV5-8; D gene: TRBD2; J gene: TRBJ2-1; CDR3 protein: CASSRRWSASRTSGTNEQFF
V gene: TRBV20-1; D gene: -; J gene: TRBJ2-3; CDR3 protein: CSASREDTQYF
V gene: TRBV28; D gene: -; J gene: TRBJ1-5; CDR3 protein: CASSLQGRGSNQPQHF
V gene: TRBV28; D gene: TRBD2; J gene: TRBJ2-7; CDR3 protein: CASSLWGLAGTRVPYEQYF
V gene: TRBV7-9; D gene: TRBD1; J gene: TRBJ1-1; CDR3 protein: CASSLGDSPNTEAFF
V gene: TRBV7-2; D gene: -; J gene: TRBJ2-2; CDR3 protein: CASSSTSSRTGELFF
V gene: TRBV30; D gene: TRBD1; J gene: TRBJ1-1; CDR3 protein: CAWKTGGNTEAFF
V gene: TRBV9; D gene: TRBD1; J gene: TRBJ2-5; CDR3 protein: CASSKRDRGRGETQYF
V gene: TRBV2; D gene: -; J gene: TRBJ1-1; CDR3 protein: CASSEALGGANTEAFF
V gene: TRBV29-1; D gene: TRBD1; J gene: TRBJ1-1; CDR3 protein: CSVGTGREPEAFF
V gene: TRBV28; D gene: TRBD1; J gene: TRBJ2-7; CDR3 protein: CASSFDRAYYEQYF
V gene: TRBV7-2; D gene: TRBD1; J gene: TRBJ1-2; CDR3 protein: CASSPPGAGGSGGYTF